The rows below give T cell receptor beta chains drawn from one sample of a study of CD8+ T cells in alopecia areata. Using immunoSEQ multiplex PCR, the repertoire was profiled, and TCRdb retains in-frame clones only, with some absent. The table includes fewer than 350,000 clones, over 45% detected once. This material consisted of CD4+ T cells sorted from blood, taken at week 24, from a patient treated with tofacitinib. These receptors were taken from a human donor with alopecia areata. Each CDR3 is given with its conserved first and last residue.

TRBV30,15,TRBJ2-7,CALNPLGQGGSEQYF
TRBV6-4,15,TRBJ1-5,CASSEQGLSNQPQHF
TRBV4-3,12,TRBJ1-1,CASSQVPHEAFF
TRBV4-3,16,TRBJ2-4,CASSQDAGMAKNIQYF
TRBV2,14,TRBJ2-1,CASSEGTERREQFF
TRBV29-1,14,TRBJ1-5,CSVTQGTENQPQHF
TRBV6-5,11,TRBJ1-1,CASSRDSEAFF
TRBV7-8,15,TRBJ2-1,CASSLEVYSYNEQFF
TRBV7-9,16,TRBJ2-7,CASSYMLLGGAGEQYF
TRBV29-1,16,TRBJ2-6,CSVEAHLVSGANVLTF
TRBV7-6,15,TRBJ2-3,CASIPAGGNTDTQYF
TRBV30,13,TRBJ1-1,CAWSRQANTEAFF
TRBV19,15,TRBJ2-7,CASSKEGVSSYEQYF
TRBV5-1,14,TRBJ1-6,CASSPDRGRSPLHF
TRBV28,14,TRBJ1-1,CASSTRGAGTEAFF
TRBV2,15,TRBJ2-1,CASSREGQGHNEQFF
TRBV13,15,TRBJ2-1,CASSLVSGLYNEQFF
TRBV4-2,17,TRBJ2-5,CASSSRLAGAPQETQYF
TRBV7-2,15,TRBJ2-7,CASSPALSGAYEQYF
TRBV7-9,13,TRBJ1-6,CASNDFGGSPLHF
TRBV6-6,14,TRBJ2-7,CASSGTRGGYEQYF
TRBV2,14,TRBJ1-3,CASRQGNSGNTIYF
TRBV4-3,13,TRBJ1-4,CASSRAAGEKLFF
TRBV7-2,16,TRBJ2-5,CASSLALGQGQETQYF
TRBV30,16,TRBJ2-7,CAWSVYGSFESYEQYF
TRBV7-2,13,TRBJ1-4,CASSRESREKLFF
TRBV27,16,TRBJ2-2,CASNNLRQGVAGELFF
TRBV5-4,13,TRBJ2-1,CASSLSSGDEQFF
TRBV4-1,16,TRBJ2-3,CASSPSPFSSTDTQYF
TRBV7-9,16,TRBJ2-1,CASSLEAGRADTSQFF
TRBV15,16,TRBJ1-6,CATSRDPGQNNSPLHF
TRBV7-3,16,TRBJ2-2,CASSPSQGVNTGELFF
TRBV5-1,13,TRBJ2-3,CASSLPTTDTQYF
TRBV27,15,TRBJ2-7,CASSGTSAGSYEQYF
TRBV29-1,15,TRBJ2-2,CSVAGTGANTGELFF
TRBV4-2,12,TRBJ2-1,CASSQDRREQFF
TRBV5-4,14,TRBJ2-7,CASSSPGQGYEQYF
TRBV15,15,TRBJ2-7,CATSRDPGLSDEQYF
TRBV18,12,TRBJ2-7,CASSPPGSEQYF
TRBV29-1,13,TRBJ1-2,CSAYLGTGGGYTF
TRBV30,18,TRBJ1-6,CAWSVRRQGISYNSPLHF
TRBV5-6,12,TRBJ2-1,CASSFPTGAPFF